The 26 T cell receptor beta chains listed next were all sequenced from one sample in a study of CD8 T cells in ankylosing spondylitis. Their antigens remain unidentified. Broader study findings: A motif of under ten highly homologous TCR beta variants was seen as apparently characteristic of ankylosing spondylitis blood.

TCRdb fed the 5' RACE reads into MiXCR, producing one record per CDR3 protein. Of approximately 400,000 distinct CDR3 sequences listed, 25% to 30% are singletons. The sequencing input was blood, either unsorted or a sorted T cell fraction (not recorded which). The receptors were sampled from a male donor with ankylosing spondylitis.

This clonotype was detected only a few times. This chain connects TRBV6-5 to TRBJ1-3, with no clear D. V gave up 2 bases and J gave up 7 bases, with 15 bases separating them. Germline assignment: CDR1 MNHEY and CDR2 SVGAGI. The length of the CDR3 is 15 residues. CDR3 loop: CASSYHEGPANTIYF. CDR3 bases: TGTGCCAGCAGTTACCACGAGGGCCCGGCGAACACCATATATTTT.

This clonotype has more than one count but fewer than ten. This chain joins TRBV5-1 and TRBJ2-3; maybe TRBD1 (5 bases). The length of the CDR3 is 17 residues. The germline CDR1 and CDR2 sequences are SGHRS and YFSETQ. Trimming cost V 0 bases and J 1 base, with 15 bases left between them. The CDR3 nucleotides read TGCGCCAGCAGCTTGGGCAGACAGCCTTCTGGCACAGATACGCAGTATTTT. Its translation is CASSLGRQPSGTDTQYF.

This clonotype was seen a handful of times. The CDR3 loop reads CSVEDPRTAGNTIYF. Here the CDR3 DNA reads TGCAGCGTTGAAGATCCGAGGACGGCTGGAAACACCATATATTTT. V is TRBV29-1 and J is TRBJ1-3; unclear D gene. This CDR3 is 15 amino acids long. Trimming removed 0 bases at V and 2 bases at J, with 11 bases between. Germline CDR1 and CDR2: SQVTM and ANQGSEA.

This clonotype came up a few times. The chain carries TRBV28 and TRBJ1-2; 7 bases align to TRBD1. The CDR3 is 13 amino acids. Germline CDR1 is MDHEN and CDR2 is SYDVKM. V shed 7 bases, J shed 3 bases, and the junction held 5 bases outside the gene matches. The CDR3 reads CASTYRGHYGYTF. The CDR3 DNA is TGTGCCAGCACTTACAGGGGACACTATGGCTACACCTTC.

The chain uses TRBV19 and TRBJ1-2; 8 nucleotides agree with TRBD1. The CDR3 covers 15 residues. Germline lookup yields CDR1 LNHDA and CDR2 SQIVND (reference sequence). After removal of 5 bases from V and 5 bases from J, the junction contained 10 bases not matched to a gene. The CDR3 reads CASSPSGQDVYGYTF. CDR3 DNA: TGTGCCAGTAGTCCCTCGGGACAGGACGTTTATGGCTACACCTTC.

This clonotype was counted a few times. The genes are TRBV7-2 and TRBJ2-1; D is possibly TRBD2 (6 bases). The CDR3 is made up of 14 amino acids. V was trimmed by 10 bases and J by 3 bases, leaving 16 bases between them. Per the germline V gene, CDR1 is SGHTA and CDR2 is FQGNSA. The CDR3: CATTRLGNYNEQFF. CDR3 sequence (DNA): TGTGCCACCACCCGACTAGGTAACTACAATGAGCAGTTCTTC.

This chain joins TRBV6-1 and TRBJ2-2; no firm D call. The CDR3 covers 14 residues. Per germline, CDR1 MNHNS and CDR2 SASEGT. The V end lost 6 bases, the J end lost 2 bases, and 10 bases lay between the germline ends. Written as DNA, the CDR3 is TGTGCCAGCAGCCGGGTCCAAAACACCGGGGAGCTGTTTTTT. Protein: CASSRVQNTGELFF.

This clonotype was seen only once. J is TRBJ2-1 and V is TRBV2; D is undetermined. Germline V gene sequence: CDR1 SNHLY, CDR2 FYNNEI. V shed 8 bases and J shed 7 bases, with 9 bases lying between them. CDR3 length: 11 residues. The CDR3 loop is CASSYGNEQFF. The CDR3 nucleotides are TGTGCCAGCTCATACGGAAATGAGCAGTTCTTC.

This clonotype has just a few counts. The chain carries TRBV7-2 and TRBJ1-5, with D uncertain. This CDR3 is 12 amino acids long. Looked up from germline, CDR1 is SGHTA and CDR2 is FQGNSA. V was pared by 5 bases and J by 4 bases, with 6 bases between. CDR3 region: CASSPVNQPQHF. Here the CDR3 DNA reads TGTGCCAGCAGCCCCGTAAATCAGCCCCAGCATTTT.

This clonotype showed up just a few times. The chain carries TRBV5-6 and TRBJ1-4; no reliable D call. There are 16 residues in the CDR3. Germline values: CDR1 SGHDT, CDR2 YYEEEE. V was cut by 4 bases and J by 8 bases, with 21 bases left in between. CDR3 nucleotides: TGTGCCAGCAGCGGGGTAGACCTCTATCGGGAGGAAAAACTGTTTTTT. Protein sequence: CASSGVDLYREEKLFF.

The chain links TRBV12-3 or TRBV12-4 to TRBJ1-5; D uncertain. V lost 7 bases, J lost 5 bases, and 9 bases lay in between. CDR3 size: 12 residues. The CDR3: CASTDTYQPQHF. Here the CDR3 DNA reads TGTGCCAGCACCGACACTTATCAGCCCCAGCATTTT.

This clonotype has more than one count but fewer than ten. This chain connects TRBV27 to TRBJ2-2, with D possibly matching TRBD1 (6 bases). Trimming pared 4 bases from V and 5 bases from J, leaving 14 bases between. The CDR3 is made up of 15 amino acids. Germline CDR1 reads MNHEY; CDR2 reads SMNVEV (reference sequence). The CDR3, as DNA: TGTGCCAGCAGTTGGGGGCAAAGGTGGACCGGGGAGCTGTTTTTT. This translates into CASSWGQRWTGELFF.

To note about this clonotype: This may come from a read error, since a much larger clone is one base off. This chain connects TRBV10-3 to TRBJ2-3; maybe TRBD2 (6 bases). CDR1 and CDR2 from the germline V gene are ENHRY and SYGVKD. The CDR3 has 14 amino acids. As DNA, the CDR3 is TGTGCCATCAGCATCGGAGGGGTCACAGATACGCATTATTTT. It is translated as CAISIGGVTDTHYF.

This clonotype has a handful of counts. CDR3 region: CASSLELRYNEQFF. CDR3 in DNA: TGCGCCAGCAGCTTGGAACTTCGCTACAATGAGCAGTTCTTC. The chain carries TRBV5-1 and TRBJ2-1; D remains unclear. The germline V gene encodes CDR1 SGHRS and CDR2 YFSETQ. Trimming removed 0 bases from V and 3 bases from J, with 7 bases in between. There are 14 residues in the CDR3.

This clonotype has just a few counts. This chain connects TRBV11-2 to TRBJ1-1, with a possible D match to TRBD1 (6 bases). CDR3 length: 14 amino acids. The V and J ends lost 1 base and 5 bases respectively, with 11 bases between them. The germline CDR1 and CDR2 sequences are SGHAT and FQNNGV. The CDR3 bases are TGTGCCAGCAGCTTAGCTACAGGGCGAACTGAAGCTTTCTTT. Its translation: CASSLATGRTEAFF.

This clonotype was counted only a few times. This chain uses TRBV20-1 with TRBJ2-3, with D hard to call. The germline gives CDR1 DFQATT, CDR2 SNEGSKA (reference sequence). V dropped 3 bases and J dropped 6 bases, with 19 bases sitting between them. The CDR3 extends over 15 amino acids. CDR3 protein: CSARVGTRSWDTQYF. The CDR3 DNA follows: TGCAGTGCTAGGGTTGGAACGAGATCCTGGGATACGCAGTATTTT.

The chain combines TRBV27 with TRBJ2-1, with 9 bases aligning to TRBD1. There are 16 residues in the CDR3. CDR1 is MNHEY and CDR2 is SMNVEV in the germline V gene (reference sequence). V gave up 5 bases and J gave up 9 bases; unmatched junction bases: 14. Here the CDR3 reads CASSITGTGRLVEQFF. In nucleotides, the CDR3 is TGTGCCAGCAGTATAACCGGGACAGGGCGTTTGGTTGAGCAGTTCTTC.

This clonotype was observed a handful of times. The genes are TRBV11-3 and TRBJ2-2, with 11 positions matching TRBD1. Trimming cost V 7 bases and J 2 bases; bases outside gene matches: 21. This CDR3 contains 21 residues. Germline CDR1 SGHNT, CDR2 YENEEA. The DNA of the CDR3 is TGTGCCAGCAAATCTAGAGCCAAACGGACAGGGGGCCCCCCTAACACCGGGGAGCTGTTTTTT. This sequence encodes CASKSRAKRTGGPPNTGELFF.

This clonotype appeared a few times. The chain joins TRBV6-1 to TRBJ2-1, with 12 bases that match TRBD1. Germline-derived CDR1 and CDR2 are MNHNS and SASEGT. After removal of 5 bases from V and 7 bases from J, the junction contained 6 bases not matched to a gene. The CDR3 runs to 15 residues. Here the CDR3 reads CASSRDRGQWNEQFF. Here the CDR3 DNA reads TGTGCCAGCAGTCGGGACAGGGGGCAGTGGAATGAGCAGTTCTTC.

This clonotype was observed at least ten times. The chain recombines TRBV20-1 with TRBJ2-1, with D tentatively TRBD1 (7 bases). Germline V gene lookup returns CDR1 DFQATT and CDR2 SNEGSKA (reference sequence). V was trimmed by 5 bases and J by 9 bases, leaving 20 bases between them. The CDR3 extends over 14 amino acids. For the CDR3, the DNA is TGCAGTGCTTACCTTAGCGGCCCAGGGGGTGAGCAGTTCTTC. Translating gives CSAYLSGPGGEQFF.

The rearrangement uses TRBV3-1 and TRBJ2-7; D is ambiguous. The CDR3 totals 13 residues. V shed 2 bases and J shed 3 bases, with 8 bases lying between them. Germline CDR1 reads LGHDT; CDR2 reads YNNKEL (reference sequence). The CDR3 spells CASSQNVGYEQYV. CDR3 in DNA: TGTGCCAGCAGCCAAAACGTGGGCTACGAGCAGTACGTC.

This chain joins TRBV24-1 and TRBJ2-5, with 7 bases matching TRBD2. After removal of 2 bases from V and 1 base from J, the junction contained 3 bases not matched to a gene. Germline CDR1 and CDR2: KGHDR and SFDVKD. CDR3 length: 15 amino acids. The CDR3 DNA reads as TGTGCCACCAGTGATTCCTCGGGAGGCCAAGAGACCCAGTACTTC. Translating gives CATSDSSGGQETQYF.

The chain couples TRBV12-3 or TRBV12-4 to TRBJ1-4; 8 bases fit TRBD1. This CDR3 region has 15 residues. V was clipped by 9 bases and J by 3 bases; unmatched bases: 9. CDR3 residues: CASTNRGKANEKLFF. The CDR3 DNA sequence: TGTGCCAGTACAAACAGGGGGAAGGCTAATGAAAAACTGTTTTTT.

This clonotype was observed a handful of times. V usage is TRBV4-2 and J usage is TRBJ1-6, with D unresolved. The CDR3 is made up of 17 amino acids. Germline-derived CDR1 and CDR2 are LGHNA and YNFKEQ. Trimming took off 0 bases at V and 5 bases at J, with 14 bases between the two ends. The CDR3 reads CASSQDSVFADNSPLHF. DNA of the CDR3: TGTGCCAGCAGCCAAGATAGCGTTTTTGCCGATAATTCACCCCTCCACTTT.

This clonotype was observed a few times. The genes are TRBV18 and TRBJ1-3; D is unclear. Germline-derived CDR1 and CDR2 are KGHSH and LQKENI. The CDR3 spans 16 residues. Between the trimmed V and J ends, which lost 2 bases and 1 base, there was a span of 12 bases. The CDR3 bases are TGTGCCAGCTCACCAGGGTCGGGCTTTTCTGGAAACACCATATATTTT. It translates to CASSPGSGFSGNTIYF.

The chain carries TRBV7-9 and TRBJ2-6, with 7 bases lining up with TRBD2. This CDR3 has 17 residues. Germline V gene lookup returns CDR1 SEHNR and CDR2 FQNEAQ (reference sequence). The V gene end was trimmed by 5 bases and the J gene end by 0 bases; junction bases not matched to a gene: 7. CDR3 amino acids: CASSPRGSSSGANVLTF. In DNA, the CDR3 is TGTGCCAGCAGCCCGCGGGGGAGTAGCTCTGGGGCCAACGTCCTGACTTTC.